This T cell receptor beta chain was recorded in a study of shared clonotypes between healthy human individuals. Method: immunoSEQ multiplex PCR; TCRdb's copy keeps in-frame clones and lacks some. The sample contains about 500,000 clones, roughly three quarters of which appear only once. The germline V and J ends were trimmed by 0 bases and 7 bases, with 13 bases remaining between them. The V gene's germline CDR1 is SGHRS and CDR2 YFSETQ. The CDR3 loop spans 15 amino acids. Regarding the study as a whole: Genetic and exposure-history diversity was limited by the small donor number.

With respect to this clone: Antigen: not known.

This sequence originates from a woman aged 40 to 50 in good health. Some clones in this sample may be carry-over from other donors' samples. The specimen was PBMCs. J is TRBJ1-4 and V is TRBV5-1; maybe TRBD1 (6 bases). CDR3 coding DNA: TGCGCCAGCAGCTTGGGGTCGGGGGCAACTGAAAAACTGTTTTTT. Translation: CASSLGSGATEKLFF.